Ten or more counts support the clone carrying this T cell receptor beta chain. Regions amplified from RNA transcripts were the TCR beta CDR3 regions. With the HTBI primer set, the TCR CDR3 went through a first round of RT-PCR. TCRdb re-analysed the multiplex PCR reads in MiXCR, keeping a single row per CDR3 protein. The sample has about 330,000 distinct CDR3 sequences, about 13% seen once. Germline assignment: CDR1 GTSNPN and CDR2 SVGIG (reference sequence). This CDR3 has 11 amino acids. V dropped 6 bases and J dropped 4 bases, with 9 bases sitting between them. These data originate in a study of T cells in Graves' hyperthyroidism and ophthalmopathy.

The receptor's source is a middle-aged woman with Graves' ophthalmopathy. The J gene is TRBJ1-2, the V gene TRBV30, with D tentatively TRBD1 (6 bases). The specimen was blood. CDR3 in amino acids: CACGGGYGYTF. DNA of the CDR3: TGTGCCTGCGGGGGCGGCTATGGCTACACCTTC.